This T cell receptor beta chain was obtained from a study of blood T cell repertoires in COVID-19. Here immunoSEQ multiplex PCR was the method, and the copy in TCRdb shows in-frame clones only, minus some. The sample includes about 94,000 clones, approximately 80% seen only once; the top ten take about 20%. Germline CDR1 reads MDHEN; CDR2 reads SYDVKM. CDR3 length: 12 residues. The germline V and J ends were trimmed by 8 bases and 5 bases, with 10 bases remaining between them. This clone was detected only a few times. The specimen sequenced was peripheral blood. The chain links TRBV28 to TRBJ1-5; no clear D. This TCR derives from a human donor in a cohort sampled during active COVID-19. CDR3 in DNA: TGTGCCAGCGTCGATGGAGATCAGCCCCAGCATTTT. It translates to CASVDGDQPQHF.